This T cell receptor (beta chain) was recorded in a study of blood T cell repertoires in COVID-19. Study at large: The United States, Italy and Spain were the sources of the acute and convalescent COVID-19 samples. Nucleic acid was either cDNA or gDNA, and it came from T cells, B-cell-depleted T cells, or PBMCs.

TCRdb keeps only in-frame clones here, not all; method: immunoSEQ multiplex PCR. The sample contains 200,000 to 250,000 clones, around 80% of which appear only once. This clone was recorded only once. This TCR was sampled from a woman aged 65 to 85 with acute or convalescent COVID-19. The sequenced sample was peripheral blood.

For the CDR3, the DNA is TGTGCCAGCAGCCAAGGGGCGGGCGTCGCTGAAGCTTTCTTT. Its translation: CASSQGAGVAEAFF. This chain uses TRBV3-1 (or the pseudogene TRBV3-2) with TRBJ1-1, with no clear D. Germline V gives CDR1 LGHDT, CDR2 YNNKEL (reference sequence). V dropped 1 base and J dropped 6 bases, with 12 bases sitting between them. The CDR3 runs to 14 residues.